These 25 T cell receptor beta chains originate from one sample sequenced in a study of OX40 agonist ivuxolimab in advanced cancers. Sequencing was performed with immunoSEQ multiplex PCR; in TCRdb, only in-frame clones are kept and a portion is missing. The table shows around 56,000 clones, with approximately 89% occurring only once. This specimen consisted of CD4+ or CD8+ T cells sorted from blood, obtained in a trial of the OX40 agonist ivuxolimab. The source of these receptors is an adult with an advanced solid tumor such as melanoma, head and neck, liver or kidney cancer.

This clone was counted a few times. This CDR3 is also generated by other DNA sequences in the sample. This chain links TRBV6-1 with TRBJ2-7; D might be TRBD2 (5 bases). Deletions cut 3 bases from V and 0 bases from J, with 12 bases between. The germline V gene has CDR1 MNHNS and CDR2 SASEGT. The CDR3 is 15 residues long. The CDR3 loop is CASSDPQRSSYEQYF. The CDR3 region has the DNA TGTGCCAGCAGTGACCCCCAGCGGAGCTCCTACGAGCAGTACTTC.

The chain couples TRBV19 to TRBJ2-5, with TRBD2 matching 13 bases. CDR1 is LNHDA and CDR2 is SQIVND in the germline V gene (reference sequence). There are 15 residues in the CDR3. The trim removed 7 bases at V and 4 bases at J, leaving 6 bases unmatched. In nucleotides, the CDR3 is TGTGCCAGTACCGGGACTAGCGGGATGGGAGAGACCCAGTACTTC. It translates to CASTGTSGMGETQYF.

The rearrangement uses TRBV12-5 and TRBJ2-1; 8 positions match TRBD1. CDR1 is LGHNT, CDR2 FRNRAP, per germline. V shed 3 bases, J shed 5 bases, and the junction held 6 bases outside the gene matches. The CDR3 consists of 15 residues. The CDR3 DNA reads as TGTGCTAGTGGTTTAGGACAGGGAACCCACAATGAGCAGTTCTTC. It codes for CASGLGQGTHNEQFF.

The chain is built from TRBV30 and TRBJ2-6; D is perhaps TRBD1 (5 bases). The V gene lost 0 bases and the J gene lost 0 bases, with 15 bases spanning the gap. CDR3 size: 18 residues. Germline lookup yields CDR1 GTSNPN and CDR2 SVGIG (reference sequence). CDR3 sequence (DNA): TGTGCCTGGAGTGTACTTAGGGGCAGAAGCTCTGGGGCCAACGTCCTGACTTTC. Translating gives CAWSVLRGRSSGANVLTF.

The rearrangement joins TRBV9 to TRBJ2-2, with no clear D. Trimming stripped 1 base from V and 6 bases from J, with 13 bases between. This CDR3 has 15 residues. Germline-derived CDR1 and CDR2 are SGDLS and YYNGEE. CDR3 amino acids: CASSVWSKGAGELFF. The DNA of the CDR3 is TGTGCCAGCAGCGTATGGAGCAAAGGCGCCGGGGAGCTGTTTTTT.

The chain joins TRBV6-5 to TRBJ2-7; D is undetermined. Per the germline V gene, CDR1 is MNHEY and CDR2 is SVGAGI. This CDR3 region has 10 residues. Trimming left V 5 bases short and J 6 bases short, with 5 bases between. The DNA of the CDR3 is TGTGCCAGCAGTGAAATCGAGCAGTACTTC. Translating it yields CASSEIEQYF.

The rearrangement joins TRBV5-1 to TRBJ2-3, with 9 bases aligning to TRBD2. Germline lookup yields CDR1 SGHRS and CDR2 YFSETQ. The CDR3 extends over 16 amino acids. Trimming took 4 bases from V and 0 from J; bases not matched to a gene: 6. CDR3 amino acids: CASSPPSGTSTDTQYF. The CDR3 nucleotides are TGCGCCAGCAGCCCCCCTAGCGGGACTAGCACAGATACGCAGTATTTT.

This rearrangement joins TRBV27 to TRBJ2-5, with 7 bases aligning to TRBD1. Germline V gene data show CDR1 as MNHEY and CDR2 as SMNVEV (reference sequence). The CDR3 contains 15 residues. The V segment lost 0 bases and the J segment 5 bases; nucleotides outside the gene matches: 6. The DNA for the CDR3 is TGTGCCAGCAGTTTATCGGGGGACAGAGGGGAGACCCAGTACTTC. Amino acids: CASSLSGDRGETQYF.

This clone was seen once. J is TRBJ2-3 and V is TRBV7-8; 10 nucleotides line up with TRBD2. With 5 bases clipped from V and 0 bases from J, the junction kept 11 bases outside the gene matches. The CDR3 is made up of 18 amino acids. CDR1 is SGHVS and CDR2 is FQNEAQ in the germline V gene. The CDR3 loop is CASSKREGLAYSTDTQYF. CDR3 sequence (DNA): TGTGCCAGCAGCAAGAGAGAGGGACTAGCGTATAGCACAGATACGCAGTATTTT.

This chain joins TRBV27 and TRBJ2-7; TRBD2 aligns across 8 bases. The J segment lost 5 bases and the V segment lost 3 bases, leaving 3 bases of the junction unmatched. Germline assignment: CDR1 MNHEY and CDR2 SMNVEV (reference sequence). The CDR3 loop spans 13 amino acids. The CDR3 DNA sequence: TGTGCCAGCAGTTTGCTAGCGGGCCACGAGCAGTACTTC. Its protein product is CASSLLAGHEQYF.

The chain recombines TRBV28 with TRBJ2-1; TRBD1 matches at 7 bases. Losses at the gene ends were 5 bases for V and 5 bases for J; bases not matched to a gene: 12. The CDR3 has 16 residues. CDR1 is MDHEN and CDR2 is SYDVKM in the germline V gene. CDR3 in amino acids: CASSTLRGLAHNEQFF. In DNA form, the CDR3 reads TGTGCCAGCAGTACCCTCAGGGGGTTGGCCCACAATGAGCAGTTCTTC. Based on the CDR3 plus reference TRBV28 and TRBJ2-1, the full variable domain is DVKVTQSSRYLVKRTGEKVFLECVQDMDHENMFWYRQDPGLGLRLIYFSYDVKMKEKGDIPEGYSVSREKKERFSLILESASTNQTSMYLCASSTLRGLAHNEQFFGPGTRLTVL.

The V call is TRBV7-8, the J call TRBJ1-5, with D tentatively TRBD1 (6 bases). CDR1 is SGHVS and CDR2 is FQNEAQ in the germline V gene. This CDR3 has 16 residues. Deletions cut 2 bases from V and 0 bases from J, with 11 bases between. In nucleotides, the CDR3 is TGTGCCAGCAGCTTAAATTCAGGGGTTAGCAATCAGCCCCAGCATTTT. Translated: CASSLNSGVSNQPQHF.

This chain connects TRBV7-2 to TRBJ2-5, with D perhaps TRBD2 (5 bases). This CDR3 has 14 amino acids. The ends were cut back, 7 bases at V and 5 bases at J, with 17 bases in the middle. Per the germline V gene, CDR1 is SGHTA and CDR2 is FQGNSA. The CDR3, as DNA: TGTGCCAGCACCCCCACCCTGGAGCGGGAGACCCAGTACTTC. Protein: CASTPTLERETQYF.

This clone came up a few times. V gene TRBV28 combines with J gene TRBJ2-7; D remains unclear. CDR1 is MDHEN, CDR2 SYDVKM, per germline. The V gene lost 6 bases and the J gene lost 6 bases, with 15 bases spanning the gap. This CDR3 is 13 amino acids long. CDR3 in amino acids: CASSYSSRREQYF. CDR3 bases: TGTGCCAGCAGCTACTCTTCCCGGCGCGAGCAGTACTTC.

The CDR3 DNA sequence: TGTGCCAGCAGGTTACTAGCGGGGGCCTACAATGAGCAGTTCTTC. Translating it yields CASRLLAGAYNEQFF. The V and J genes are TRBV7-2 and TRBJ2-1, with 11 bases lining up with TRBD2. The junction had 3 bases not matched to a gene; V was cut back by 6 bases and J by 2 bases. The CDR3 covers 15 residues. Germline assignment: CDR1 SGHTA and CDR2 FQGNSA.

The chain is built from TRBV6-5 and TRBJ2-7, with D tentatively TRBD2 (5 bases). CDR3 length equals 14 residues. V gave up 6 bases and J gave up 3 bases, with 15 bases separating them. Germline V CDR1 and CDR2: MNHEY, SVGAGI. This chain's CDR3 is CASSPPGTRYEQYF. The DNA for the CDR3 is TGTGCCAGCAGCCCGCCGGGAACGCGCTACGAGCAGTACTTC.

This chain connects TRBV19 to TRBJ1-1, with a tentative D call TRBD1 (5 bases). The germline V gene has CDR1 LNHDA and CDR2 SQIVND (reference sequence). CDR3 length: 15 amino acids. Between the trimmed V and J ends, which lost 9 bases and 1 base, there was a span of 18 bases. The CDR3: CASHFGATKNTEAFF. The CDR3 nucleotides read TGTGCCAGCCACTTTGGGGCCACAAAGAACACTGAAGCTTTCTTT.

The chain uses TRBV7-9 and TRBJ2-7; 11 bases agree with TRBD1. CDR1 and CDR2 (germline): SEHNR, FQNEAQ (reference sequence). The CDR3 spans 14 residues. V dropped 5 bases and J dropped 3; count of bases not matched to a gene: 3. The CDR3 DNA reads as TGTGCCAGCAGCCCGGGGACAGGGGGCTACGAGCAGTACTTC. Amino acid sequence: CASSPGTGGYEQYF.

This clone was seen once. The gene calls are TRBV5-1 and TRBJ2-7; D uncertain. The germline V gene encodes CDR1 SGHRS and CDR2 YFSETQ. There are 13 residues in the CDR3. Trimming took off 2 bases at V and 7 bases at J, with 13 bases between the two ends. The CDR3 protein is CASSLRSLGEQYF. The DNA of the CDR3 is TGCGCCAGCAGCTTAAGAAGCTTGGGGGAGCAGTACTTC.

The rearrangement uses TRBV4-3 and TRBJ2-1; tentatively, D is TRBD2 (5 bases). Per the germline V gene, CDR1 is LGHNA and CDR2 is YSLEER. Deletions cut 0 bases from V and 3 bases from J, with 15 bases between. The CDR3 extends over 17 amino acids. Here the CDR3 reads CASSQDPAGMNYNEQFF. CDR3 bases: TGCGCCAGCAGCCAAGACCCTGCCGGGATGAACTACAATGAGCAGTTCTTC.

The chain links TRBV18 to TRBJ1-1; D unresolved. The germline gives CDR1 KGHSH, CDR2 LQKENI. V was pared by 2 bases and J by 3 bases, with 7 bases between. The CDR3 has 13 residues. The DNA for the CDR3 is TGTGCCAGCTCACCAAATATCTACACTGAAGCTTTCTTT. Translating gives CASSPNIYTEAFF.

The V call is TRBV4-1, the J call TRBJ2-7; 12 bases line up with TRBD1. The CDR3 loop spans 14 amino acids. Trimming took 3 bases from V and 9 from J; bases not matched to a gene: 6. Germline V CDR1 and CDR2: MGHRA, YSYEKL. The DNA of the CDR3 is TGCGCCAGCAGCCAGGGACAGGGGGCGGTCGGGCAGTACTTC. This codes for CASSQGQGAVGQYF.

The gene calls are TRBV6-1 and TRBJ1-5; unclear D gene. This CDR3 is 16 amino acids long. The V gene lost 2 bases and the J gene lost 3 bases, with 14 bases spanning the gap. Germline loops: CDR1 MNHNS, CDR2 SASEGT. CDR3 nucleotide sequence: TGTGCCAGCAGTGAAATATGGGTTTTGGACAATCAGCCCCAGCATTTT. Encoded protein: CASSEIWVLDNQPQHF.

The V call is TRBV19, the J call TRBJ1-1; D unclear. Germline V lookup: CDR1 LNHDA, CDR2 SQIVND (reference sequence). Trimming took 4 bases from V and 1 from J, leaving 10 bases between them. CDR3 length: 14 residues. The DNA for the CDR3 is TGTGCCAGTAGTACGAGGGAGAGGAACACTGAAGCTTTCTTT. It is translated as CASSTRERNTEAFF.

The chain couples TRBV7-8 to TRBJ1-1; no firm D call. CDR1 is SGHVS and CDR2 is FQNEAQ in the germline V gene. V was clipped by 4 bases and J by 5 bases, with 14 bases between them. The CDR3 covers 14 residues. DNA for the CDR3: TGTGCCAGCAGCTCTTTGAGCCGGGCTACTGAAGCTTTCTTT. It codes for CASSSLSRATEAFF.